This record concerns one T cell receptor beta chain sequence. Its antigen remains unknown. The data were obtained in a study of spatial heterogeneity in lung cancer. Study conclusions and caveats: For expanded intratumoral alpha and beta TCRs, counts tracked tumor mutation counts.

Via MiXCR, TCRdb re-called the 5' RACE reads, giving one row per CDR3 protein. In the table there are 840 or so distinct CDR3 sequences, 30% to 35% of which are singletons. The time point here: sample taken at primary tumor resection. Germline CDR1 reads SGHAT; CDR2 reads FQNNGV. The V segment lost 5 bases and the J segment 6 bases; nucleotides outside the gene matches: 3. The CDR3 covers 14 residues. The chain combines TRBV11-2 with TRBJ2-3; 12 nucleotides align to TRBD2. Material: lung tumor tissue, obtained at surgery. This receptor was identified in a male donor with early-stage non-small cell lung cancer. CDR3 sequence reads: CASSPSGRGDTQYF. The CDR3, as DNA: TGTGCCAGCAGCCCTAGCGGGAGGGGCGATACGCAGTATTTT.